Presented here are 5 T cell receptor beta chains from one specimen sequenced in a study of T cell responses to AZD1222 COVID-19 vaccine. The assay was immunoSEQ multiplex PCR, and TCRdb's table has in-frame clones only and misses some. Of approximately 270,000 clones in the sample, around 92% are singletons; the top ten hold roughly 0.5%. The sequences come from peripheral blood, collected 28 days after the second AZD1222 dose. The receptors were sampled from an adult who received the AZD1222 COVID-19 vaccine.

The chain has TRBV28 and TRBJ1-1; 7 bases align to TRBD1. The V gene end was trimmed by 6 bases and the J gene end by 5 bases; junction bases not matched to a gene: 12. This CDR3 is built from 15 residues. CDR1 and CDR2 (germline): MDHEN, SYDVKM. This CDR3 is CASRTTGTARTEAFF. CDR3 DNA sequence: TGTGCCAGCAGGACTACAGGGACAGCCCGTACTGAAGCTTTCTTT.

The genes are TRBV19 and TRBJ2-7; D gene unclear. Germline V gives CDR1 LNHDA, CDR2 SQIVND (reference sequence). The CDR3 sequence is 14 residues long. The V end lost 5 bases, the J end lost 0 bases, and 11 bases lay between the germline ends. The CDR3, as DNA: TGTGCCAGTAGTTTCAAGGTTTCCTCCTACGAGCAGTACTTC. Translation gives CASSFKVSSYEQYF.

This CDR3 is CASSLTQGINYGYTF. The CDR3 DNA is TGTGCCAGCAGTTTAACACAGGGGATCAACTATGGCTACACCTTC. This sequence joins TRBV28 and TRBJ1-2; 7 nucleotides line up with TRBD1. Germline assignment: CDR1 MDHEN and CDR2 SYDVKM. V lost 2 bases, J lost 2 bases, and 5 bases stayed unmatched. The CDR3 is made up of 15 amino acids.

The chain recombines TRBV28 with TRBJ2-7, with D uncertain. Germline V gene data show CDR1 as MDHEN and CDR2 as SYDVKM. Trimming took off 5 bases at V and 7 bases at J, with 12 bases between the two ends. The CDR3 sequence is 12 residues long. The CDR3 sequence is CASSLLQSEQYF. The DNA of the CDR3 is TGTGCCAGCAGTCTCTTACAATCTGAGCAGTACTTC.

V is TRBV28 and J is TRBJ2-7; possible D gene TRBD1, 6 bases. There are 13 residues in the CDR3. Germline V gene lookup returns CDR1 MDHEN and CDR2 SYDVKM. Trimming stripped 6 bases from V and 6 bases from J, with 15 bases between. Written as DNA, the CDR3 is TGTGCCAGCAGAACTCACAGGGCCCGCGAGCAGTACTTC. This gives the protein CASRTHRAREQYF.